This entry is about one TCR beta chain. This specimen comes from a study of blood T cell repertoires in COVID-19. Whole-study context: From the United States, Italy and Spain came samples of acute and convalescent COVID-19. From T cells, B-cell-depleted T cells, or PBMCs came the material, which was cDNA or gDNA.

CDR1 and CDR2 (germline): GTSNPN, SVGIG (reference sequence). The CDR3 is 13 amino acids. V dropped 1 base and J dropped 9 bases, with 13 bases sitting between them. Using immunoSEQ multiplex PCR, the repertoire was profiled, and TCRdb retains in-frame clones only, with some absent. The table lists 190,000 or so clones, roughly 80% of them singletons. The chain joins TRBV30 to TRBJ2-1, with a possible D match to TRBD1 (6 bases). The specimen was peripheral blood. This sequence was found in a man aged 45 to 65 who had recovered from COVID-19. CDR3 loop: CAWSGQGMREQFF. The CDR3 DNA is TGTGCCTGGAGTGGCCAGGGGATGCGTGAGCAGTTCTTC.